The 13 T cell receptor beta chains listed next were all sequenced from one sample in a study of metastatic and nonmetastatic thyroid tumors. Using MiXCR, TCRdb reanalyzed the PCR reads. The sample has around 34,000 clones; 29% are singletons. Patients underwent thyroid surgery, and none had received any treatment before it. Sequenced sample: blood. These receptor sequences come from a female donor with papillary thyroid cancer or a benign thyroid nodule (not recorded which). Some clones in this sample may be carry-over from other donors' samples.

The chain recombines TRBV5-1 with TRBJ2-3; D not resolved. Germline CDR1 and CDR2: SGHRS and YFSETQ. This CDR3 is built from 14 residues. Trimming took 2 bases from V and 5 from J, leaving 12 bases between them. In nucleotides, the CDR3 is TGCGCCAGCAGCTTAGCTGGGCTCAGAGATACGCAGTATTTT. As protein: CASSLAGLRDTQYF.

There are many counts of this clone. V gene TRBV4-2 combines with J gene TRBJ2-3, with 13 bases identical to TRBD2. With 0 bases clipped from V and 5 bases from J, the junction kept 8 bases outside the gene matches. The CDR3 is made up of 18 amino acids. Germline CDR1 reads LGHNA; CDR2 reads YNFKEQ. As DNA, the CDR3 is TGTGCCAGCAGCCAAGATCCAGGGACTAGCGGGATGGGAGATACGCAGTATTTT. It yields the protein CASSQDPGTSGMGDTQYF.

This clone was detected ten times or more. This chain connects TRBV5-1 to TRBJ2-7; 7 bases fit TRBD1. The CDR3 contains 14 residues. Looked up from germline, CDR1 is SGHRS and CDR2 is YFSETQ. The V gene end was trimmed by 0 bases and the J gene end by 3 bases; junction bases not matched to a gene: 3. The CDR3 loop is CASSLVPGGYEQYF. The CDR3, as DNA: TGCGCCAGCAGCTTGGTACCAGGGGGCTACGAGCAGTACTTC.

The chain uses TRBV6-1 and TRBJ2-3; the match to TRBD2 covers 11 bases. V gave up 6 bases and J gave up 1 base; unmatched junction bases: 3. CDR1 is MNHNS and CDR2 is SASEGT in the germline V gene. The CDR3 length is 15 residues. CDR3 DNA sequence: TGTGCCAGCAGCTGGGGACTAGCGGGCACAGATACGCAGTATTTT. Protein product: CASSWGLAGTDTQYF.

Turning to this clone: One junction end does not reproduce the germline sequence, and a read error may be involved. The chain couples TRBV2 to TRBJ2-3, with TRBD2 matching 12 bases. The CDR3 is 16 amino acids. The germline gives CDR1 SNHLY, CDR2 FYNNEI. Here the CDR3 DNA reads TGTGCCAGCAGAATGACTAGCGGGAGAAGCACAGATGCGCAGTGTTTT. Protein sequence: CASRMTSGRSTDAQCF.

A remark on this clone: The junction departs from the called germline gene at one end, perhaps through a read error. This chain connects TRBV13 to TRBJ2-3; D perhaps matches TRBD2 (6 bases). The CDR3 has 15 residues. Per germline, CDR1 PRHDT and CDR2 FYEKMQ (reference sequence). CDR3 in DNA: TGTGCCAGGAGCCTCACCGGGAGCCAGGCAGATACGCAGTCTTTT. It specifies CARSLTGSQADTQSF.

Comments on this clone: In this CDR3 the conserved last residue, phenylalanine or tryptophan, is missing, so a read error is likely. The limits of the CDR3 on the DNA are not certain, so only TCRdb's listed CDR3 is given. CDR3 amino acids: CASSPSTV. The J gene is TRBJ2-5, the V gene TRBV11-3. The CDR3 comprises 8 residues, both ends counted. Germline V gives CDR1 SGHNT, CDR2 YENEEA.

This clone came up many times. The J gene is TRBJ2-5, the V gene TRBV30; 7 nucleotides line up with TRBD2. Trimming at V came to 0 bases and at J to 5 bases, leaving 6 bases not matched to a gene. CDR1 is GTSNPN, CDR2 SVGIG, per germline (reference sequence). The CDR3 runs to 14 residues. The CDR3 DNA sequence: TGTGCCTGGAGTGTAATGGCGGGAGCCGAGACCCAGTACTTC. Its protein is CAWSVMAGAETQYF. The full variable domain, its missing parts supplied by reference TRBV30 and TRBJ2-5, is SQTIHQWPATLVQPVGSPLSLECTVEGTSNPNLYWYRQAAGRGLQLLFYSVGIGQISSEVPQNLSASRPQDRQFILSSKKLLLSDSGFYLCAWSVMAGAETQYFGPGTRLLVL.

This clone was recorded a few times. This chain joins TRBV6-2 or TRBV6-3 and TRBJ1-5, with TRBD1 as a possible D gene (5 bases). CDR3 length: 14 residues. The germline V gene encodes CDR1 MNHEY and CDR2 SVGEGT. V dropped 1 base and J dropped 3 bases, with 7 bases sitting between them. The CDR3 is CASSYLGDNQPQHF. The CDR3 nucleotides are TGTGCCAGCAGTTACTTAGGGGACAATCAGCCCCAGCATTTT.

The table lists this clone with a few counts. Relative to the germline gene, one junction end is altered; a read error may explain this. The V call is TRBV27, the J call TRBJ1-5; D not certain. Looked up from germline, CDR1 is MNHEY and CDR2 is SMNVEV (reference sequence). CDR3 size: 14 residues. CDR3 region: CASSLGKGVQTQHF. The CDR3 DNA reads as TGTGCCAGCAGTTTAGGGAAGGGCGTTCAGACCCAGCATTTT.

This clone was found many times. V and J are TRBV19 and TRBJ2-5, with D possibly being TRBD1 (5 bases). V was clipped by 5 bases and J by 3 bases, with 13 bases between them. Looked up from germline, CDR1 is LNHDA and CDR2 is SQIVND (reference sequence). CDR3 length: 14 amino acids. CDR3 loop: CASSSTAKEETQYF. The DNA for the CDR3 is TGTGCCAGTAGTTCGACAGCGAAAGAAGAGACCCAGTACTTC.

This clone was seen a few times. Sequence at one end of the junction differs from germline and may be a read error. The CDR3 nucleotides are TGTGCCAACAAAGGACAGGTCTTCTCTGGGGCCAACGTACTGACTTTC. Encoded protein: CANKGQVFSGANVLTF. The rearrangement joins TRBV6-1 to TRBJ2-6; 7 nucleotides agree with TRBD1. The CDR3 is made up of 16 amino acids. The V gene's germline CDR1 is MNHNS and CDR2 SASEGT.

The chain joins TRBV7-3 to TRBJ2-7; D is unresolved. Germline V gives CDR1 SGHTA, CDR2 FQGTGA. CDR3 length equals 14 residues. V was clipped by 5 bases and J by 6 bases, with 17 bases between them. CDR3 sequence (DNA): TGTGCCAGCAGCCCCCCGGTACATGGCTCCGAGCAGTACTTC. Its protein is CASSPPVHGSEQYF.